A selection of T cell receptor beta chains follows, all from one sample in a study of blood T cells in healthy people across ages. From the 5' RACE reads, TCRdb called clonotypes with MiXCR, one entry per CDR3 protein. Counted here are over 1,500,000 distinct CDR3 sequences, about 50% occurring once; the ten biggest clones make up roughly 2%. The sample comprised blood. These receptor sequences come from a middle-aged woman in good health. CDR3s include the opening cysteine and the closing phenylalanine or tryptophan. A D gene is named only where the DNA matches it firmly. Size is stated for part of the rows, as once, few or many counts, or as a class when the clone is expanded.

V	size	J	D	DNA	CDR3
TRBV29-1	-	TRBJ1-2	-	TGCAGCGTCCAGGATGACAGTTATGGCTACACCTTC	CSVQDDSYGYTF
TRBV10-3	few	TRBJ1-5	-	TGTGCCATCAGTGCCACAGGGAATCAGCCCCAGCATTTT	CAISATGNQPQHF
TRBV29-1	-	TRBJ1-2	-	TGCAGCGTTGACGGGACGACAACTAATTATGGCTACACCTTC	CSVDGTTTNYGYTF
TRBV28	-	TRBJ1-6	-	TGTGGGATCCTTGGGGGATTAGGGTCACCCCTCCACTTT	CGILGGLGSPLHF
TRBV20-1	few	TRBJ2-5	TRBD1	TGCAGTGCTAGTTCACCGGGACAGGGGGCGGCCCAGTACTTC	CSASSPGQGAAQYF
TRBV4-3	-	TRBJ1-4	-	TGCGCCAGCAGCCGGAAGAAGGGTGCAACTAATGAAAACCTGTTTTTT	CASSRKKGATNENLFF
TRBV6-2/TRBV6-3	-	TRBJ2-3	-	TGTGCCAGCAGTCCAAGTCTGGGGGCCTACACAGATACGCAGTATTTT	CASSPSLGAYTDTQYF
TRBV20-1	-	TRBJ2-5	-	TGCAGTGCTAGACCTCCCGTTTCGGGCCGGGAGACCCAGTACTTC	CSARPPVSGRETQYF
TRBV9	-	TRBJ2-1	-	TGTGCCAGCAGCGTCTCAGGGGCCGGGCAGTTCTTC	CASSVSGAGQFF
TRBV10-3	-	TRBJ1-2	-	TGTGCCATCAGCAGTGGCGGGGGTAACTATGGCTACACCTTC	CAISSGGGNYGYTF
TRBV7-9	-	TRBJ2-3	TRBD2	TGTGCCAGCAGCTTACGGACTAGCGAGGCAGATACGCAGTATTTT	CASSLRTSEADTQYF
TRBV7-8	-	TRBJ2-5	-	TGTGCCAGCAGCTCGACGGACAGAGGAGAGACCCAGTACTTC	CASSSTDRGETQYF
TRBV20-1	-	TRBJ2-5	TRBD2	TGCAGTGCCAGTTCCCCTAGCGGGGTGGCGTACTTC	CSASSPSGVAYF
TRBV5-1	many	TRBJ2-3	-	TGCGCCAGCAGCTTGGGACTTCCCACAGATACGCAGTATTTT	CASSLGLPTDTQYF
TRBV11-1	-	TRBJ2-1	TRBD1	TGTGCCACCACCGACAGGGTAGCCTACAATGAGCAGTTCTTC	CATTDRVAYNEQFF
TRBV20-1	-	TRBJ1-5	TRBD1	TGCAGTGCTAGGGACAGGGAGACTCAGCCCCAGCATTTT	CSARDRETQPQHF
TRBV5-5	few	TRBJ2-5	-	TGTGCCAGCAGCTTGGGGGGGGCTAGCGGTATCCAAGAGACCCAGTACTTC	CASSLGGASGIQETQYF
TRBV6-5	-	TRBJ2-3	-	TGTGCCAGCCTCAGCGGAGATACGCAGTATTTT	CASLSGDTQYF
TRBV20-1	-	TRBJ2-3	-	TGCAGTGCTAGAAACCTGGGAGGAGGGGCAGATACGCAGTATTTT	CSARNLGGGADTQYF
TRBV6-6	-	TRBJ2-7	TRBD1	TGTGCCAGCAGCCCCCCTATCCGACAGGGGGCCGAGCAGTACTTC	CASSPPIRQGAEQYF
TRBV4-1	-	TRBJ2-5	-	TGCGCCAGCAGCCAAGTCGGTAGCAGGGGAGAGACCCAGTACTTC	CASSQVGSRGETQYF
TRBV27	many	TRBJ2-4	TRBD2	TGTGCCAGCAGTTTGACTAGCGGGGGGGCAAACATTCAGTACTTC	CASSLTSGGANIQYF
TRBV5-1	-	TRBJ2-1	TRBD1	TGCGCCAGCAGCCTCATCGACAGGGGCATCATTATAGATGAGCAGTTCTTC	CASSLIDRGIIIDEQFF
TRBV7-2	few	TRBJ2-1	TRBD2	TGTGCCAGCAGTTGGGGAGGGACGTTGGAAAATGAGCAGTTCTTC	CASSWGGTLENEQFF
TRBV24-1	once	TRBJ2-2	TRBD1	TGTGCCACCAGTCGGTCCGGGACAGTATACACCGGGGAGCTGTTTTTT	CATSRSGTVYTGELFF
TRBV4-3	few	TRBJ1-2	-	TGCGCCAGCAGCCGCAGCGCTAACTATGGCTACACCTTC	CASSRSANYGYTF
TRBV11-2	-	TRBJ1-6	-	TGTGCCAGCAGCTCGTCCTACTATAATTCACCCCTCCACTTT	CASSSSYYNSPLHF
TRBV27	once	TRBJ2-5	-	TGTGCCAGCAGCTTAGGACAGTTGGCTTCTTGGGAGACCCAGTACTTC	CASSLGQLASWETQYF
TRBV20-1	-	TRBJ2-5	-	TGCAGTGCTAGCCGCCTGCGGCTTCAAGAGACCCAGTACTTC	CSASRLRLQETQYF
TRBV4-3	-	TRBJ2-5	-	TGCGCCAGCAGCCAAAGTGTAGTAGCCGGTCAAGAGACCCAGTACTTC	CASSQSVVAGQETQYF
TRBV6-2/TRBV6-3	few	TRBJ2-1	-	TGTGCCAGCTCACCCCAGGGGTGGAATGAGCAGTTCTTC	CASSPQGWNEQFF
TRBV6-6	few	TRBJ1-1	-	TGTGCCAGCAGTTACGTGCGCGGGAACACTGAAGCTTTCTTT	CASSYVRGNTEAFF
TRBV25-1	-	TRBJ1-2	TRBD1	TGTGCCAGCAGCCGACAAGGGACAGGGGTCGGCTACACCTTC	CASSRQGTGVGYTF
TRBV6-1	few	TRBJ2-3	TRBD1	TGTGCCAGCAGTGAAACCCTAGACAGGGTGCAGTATTTT	CASSETLDRVQYF
TRBV20-1	few	TRBJ2-5	TRBD1	TGCAGTGCTCCCCCCGGGACAGGAATCCAAGAGACCCAGTACTTC	CSAPPGTGIQETQYF
TRBV20-1	-	TRBJ2-3	-	TGCAGTGCCCTCTGGGGGAGCGGCACAGATACGCAGTATTTT	CSALWGSGTDTQYF
TRBV7-6	-	TRBJ2-5	TRBD2	TGTGCCAGCAGCTCTAGCGGGGGGACGAGCTCGAGAGAGACCCAGTACTTC	CASSSSGGTSSRETQYF
TRBV5-6	-	TRBJ2-3	-	TGTGCCAGCACCGAAGGAGGGCTTGGCGTCACAGATACGCAGTATTTT	CASTEGGLGVTDTQYF
TRBV7-3	-	TRBJ2-6	-	TGTGCCAGCAGCCTCCGCCCAGGGCCCTCTGGGGCCAACGTCCTGACTTTC	CASSLRPGPSGANVLTF
TRBV18	-	TRBJ2-3	TRBD2	TGTGCCAGCTCACCTCCGGGACTAGTTACAGATACGCAGTATTTT	CASSPPGLVTDTQYF
TRBV27	-	TRBJ1-6	-	TGTGCCAGCAGTTTATTGGGGGGGGATTCACCCCTCCACTTT	CASSLLGGDSPLHF
TRBV11-2	-	TRBJ2-1	-	TGTGCCAGCAGGAAATCCTACAATGAGCAGTTCTTC	CASRKSYNEQFF
TRBV20-1	once	TRBJ2-3	TRBD2	TGCAGTGCTAGAGATGGGACTAGCATTGCAGATACGCAGTATTTT	CSARDGTSIADTQYF
TRBV29-1	-	TRBJ2-5	-	TGCAGCGTTGTAAGGCAGGAAGAGACCCGGTACTTC	CSVVRQEETRYF
TRBV6-1	few	TRBJ2-7	-	TGTGCCAATAACAGATCCTACGAGCAGTACTTC	CANNRSYEQYF
TRBV7-2	many	TRBJ2-7	-	TGTGCCAGCAGCTTAGAGGCCGGCAGCTCCTACGAGCAGTACTTC	CASSLEAGSSYEQYF
TRBV20-1	-	TRBJ2-1	TRBD2	TGCAGTGCAAAAGGGGGACTAGGGGAAACGGTGACCTACAATGGGCAGTTCTTC	CSAKGGLGETVTYNGQFF